This T cell receptor (beta chain) was recovered during a study of blood T cell repertoires in COVID-19. On the study more broadly: Whether acute or convalescent, the COVID-19 samples came from the United States, Italy and Spain. PBMCs, B-cell-depleted T cells, or T cells were the source of the cDNA or gDNA that made up the material.

As originally analysed: Amplifying reference gene primers gave estimates of nucleated cell counts. The method was immunoSEQ multiplex PCR; TCRdb's version includes in-frame clones alone and lacks a portion of them. The V and J calls and the clone size are those of that table, but D and trimming were determined from the DNA. The sample lists tens of thousands of clones; 85% to 95% were seen once. The sample consisted of peripheral blood. The clonotype comes from a man aged 55 to 70 with active or convalescent COVID-19.

Written as DNA, the CDR3 is TGCGCCAGCAGCCAACCGACTAGCGGGGTCCCGGATGAGCAGTTCTTC. Translated: CASSQPTSGVPDEQFF. The V and J genes are TRBV4-1 and TRBJ2-1; the match to TRBD2 covers 11 bases. This CDR3 contains 16 residues. V was clipped by 2 bases and J by 8 bases; unmatched bases: 8. Looked up from germline, CDR1 is MGHRA and CDR2 is YSYEKL.